The clone carrying this T cell receptor beta chain was counted between two and nine times. Germline is not matched at one junction end, which may reflect a read error. The extraction recovered at least 5 micrograms of total RNA per sample. A second about 7 to 12 cycle PCR used barcoded and J-beta primers. MiXCR, run by TCRdb on the 5' RACE reads, gives a single entry per CDR3 protein. The sample includes 600,000 or so distinct CDR3 sequences, more than 45% of them seen just once. This sample was taken from a study of blood T cells in healthy people across ages. CDR3 size: 16 residues. Germline loops: CDR1 SGDLS, CDR2 YYNGEE.

This receptor was obtained from a man at least 80 years old in good health. The chain carries TRBV9 and TRBJ2-6, with a tentative D call TRBD2 (7 bases). The sample taken for sequencing was blood. This chain's CDR3 is CASSVGGGSGANVLTF. In DNA, the CDR3 is TGTGCCAGTAGCGTAGGGGGGGGCTCTGGGGCCAACGTCCTGACTTTC.